This entry lists 27 T cell receptor beta chains sequenced from one sample in a study of tumor-infiltrating lymphocytes in primary liver carcinoma. A primer in the constant region served to generate TCR beta cDNA from roughly 520 ng of total RNA. Three nested multiplex PCR rounds of slightly modified ARM-PCR generated TCR beta libraries. The first two PCR rounds used TRBV1-TRBV30 forward primers with a C-beta reverse primer, roughly 10 cycles each. TCRdb analysed the multiplex PCR reads with MiXCR anew, one entry per CDR3 protein. The data contain around 330,000 distinct CDR3 sequences, 50% to 70% of them singletons. Unsorted whole blood supplied the blood RNA, and germline DNA was isolated too. The sequencing sample was made of peripheral blood. These receptors were taken from a man aged 35-49 years with primary liver carcinoma and hepatitis B virus infection.

This clonotype was counted a few times. This may stem from a read error, because a much larger clone lies one nucleotide away. The rearrangement joins TRBV10-3 to TRBJ1-5; perhaps TRBD1 as D (5 bases). V lost 3 bases and J lost 4, with 13 bases in between. The CDR3 totals 15 residues. The V gene's germline CDR1 is ENHRY and CDR2 SYGVKD. This CDR3 is CAISDRDKGNQPQHF. In DNA form, the CDR3 reads TGTGCCATCAGTGATCGCGACAAGGGGAATCAGCCCCAGCATTTT.

This clonotype was found a few times. This may be a read error, as it is one base from a much larger clone. The gene calls are TRBV29-1 and TRBJ2-1, with TRBD2 matching 14 bases. The CDR3 length is 14 residues. Germline CDR1 SQVTM, CDR2 ANQGSEA. The CDR3, as DNA: TGCAGCGTTACTGGGACTAGCGGGAGCAATGTGCAGTTCTTC. Translating gives CSVTGTSGSNVQFF.

In its sample, this clonotype was seen many times. The chain has TRBV4-2 and TRBJ2-5, with 10 bases matching TRBD2. With V trimmed by 4 bases and J by 5 bases, 10 bases remained unmatched. Germline V gene sequence: CDR1 LGHNA, CDR2 YNFKEQ. The CDR3 spans 16 residues. CDR3 loop: CASSPGGTSGIETQYF. CDR3 DNA sequence: TGTGCCAGCAGCCCTGGAGGTACTAGCGGGATTGAGACCCAGTACTTC.

This rearrangement joins TRBV5-1 to TRBJ2-5; TRBD1 aligns across 8 bases. CDR3 size: 14 residues. The germline CDR1 and CDR2 sequences are SGHRS and YFSETQ. Germline trimming cut 4 bases from V and 3 bases from J; bases unmatched to any gene: 5. CDR3 loop: CASSMGQAEETQYF. The CDR3, as DNA: TGCGCCAGCAGCATGGGACAGGCGGAAGAGACCCAGTACTTC.

This clonotype has only a few counts. At one end, the junction sequence differs from germline, possibly due to a read error. V is TRBV10-1 and J is TRBJ2-7, with D possibly TRBD2 on 6 matching bases. Germline assignment: CDR1 WNHNN and CDR2 SYGVQD (reference sequence). The CDR3 totals 14 residues. The CDR3 reads CASSPGGMIYVQYF. The CDR3 nucleotides are TGCGCCAGCAGTCCCGGGGGAATGATCTACGTGCAGTACTTC.

In the case of this clonotype: Just one base apart from a much larger clone, this may be a read error. This sequence joins TRBV6-5 and TRBJ2-5; 7 nucleotides line up with TRBD2. Germline CDR1 is MNHEY and CDR2 is SVGAGI. V dropped 0 bases and J dropped 5; count of bases not matched to a gene: 6. The CDR3 is made up of 15 amino acids. The CDR3 sequence: CASSYSRGGHETQYF. As DNA, the CDR3 is TGTGCCAGCAGTTACTCGAGGGGAGGGCATGAGACCCAGTACTTC.

V gene TRBV24-1 combines with J gene TRBJ2-7; tentatively, D is TRBD1 (7 bases). V was pared by 10 bases and J by 3 bases, with 12 bases between. The germline CDR1 and CDR2 sequences are KGHDR and SFDVKD. The CDR3 runs to 12 residues. The chain's CDR3 is CATEGQSYEQYF. CDR3 in DNA: TGTGCCACGGAGGGACAGAGCTACGAGCAGTACTTC.

Regarding this clonotype: This may arise from a read error, as a much more abundant clone is one base away. The CDR3 loop reads CAISDLGGNNERFF. CDR3 sequence (DNA): TGTGCCATCAGTGATTTAGGGGGCAACAATGAGCGGTTCTTC. The genes are TRBV10-3 and TRBJ2-1; TRBD1 matches 7 bases. Germline CDR1 ENHRY, CDR2 SYGVKD. This CDR3 region has 14 residues.

The chain has TRBV5-1 and TRBJ2-1; no clear D. Per germline, CDR1 SGHRS and CDR2 YFSETQ. This CDR3 is built from 11 residues. The ends were cut back, 0 bases at V and 12 bases at J, with 7 bases in the middle. The CDR3 reads CASSLEPAQFF. Here the CDR3 DNA reads TGCGCCAGCAGCTTGGAACCAGCGCAGTTCTTC.

This clonotype has a handful of counts. This chain joins TRBV4-1 and TRBJ1-5; D is possibly TRBD1 (5 bases). Germline values: CDR1 MGHRA, CDR2 YSYEKL. Deletions cut 0 bases from V and 2 bases from J, with 11 bases between. This CDR3 has 16 residues. The CDR3 spells CASSQEAGGGNQPQHF. In nucleotides, the CDR3 is TGCGCCAGCAGCCAAGAAGCGGGGGGGGGCAATCAGCCCCAGCATTTT.

V and J are TRBV4-2 and TRBJ1-2, with 9 bases identical to TRBD1. Germline V gene sequence: CDR1 LGHNA, CDR2 YNFKEQ. The CDR3 extends over 15 amino acids. The V and J ends lost 10 bases and 7 bases, in that order; junction bases with no gene match: 16. CDR3 region: CAIGPNQQGASGYTF. The CDR3 DNA reads TGTGCCATCGGCCCCAACCAACAGGGGGCCAGTGGCTACACCTTC.

With respect to this clonotype: The junction shows a germline mismatch at one end, possibly a read error. The chain couples TRBV5-5 to TRBJ2-5; D is uncertain. The CDR3 has 12 residues. Germline V lookup: CDR1 SGHKS, CDR2 YYEKEE (reference sequence). DNA for the CDR3: TGTGTCAGCAGCTTGAGGAGCGAGACACAGTACTTC. Protein: CVSSLRSETQYF.

About this clonotype itself: The junction and the germline gene differ at one end; a read error may be behind it. This rearrangement joins TRBV5-5 to TRBJ2-1; TRBD1 matches 8 bases. Germline CDR1 SGHKS, CDR2 YYEKEE (reference sequence). There are 15 residues in the CDR3. The CDR3 coding sequence is TGTGACAGCAGTTCAGGACAGGGATTTAAAAATGAGCGGTTCTTC. Amino acid sequence: CDSSSGQGFKNERFF. Together with reference TRBV5-5 and TRBJ2-1, the CDR3 gives the full variable domain: DAGVTQSPTHLIKTRGQQVTLRCSPISGHKSVSWYQQVLGQGPQFIFQYYEKEERGRGNFPDRFSARQFPNYSSELNVNALLLGDSALYLCDSSSGQGFKNERFFGPGTRLTVL.

The J gene is TRBJ2-7, the V gene TRBV7-9, with D hard to call. The germline V gene has CDR1 SEHNR and CDR2 FQNEAQ (reference sequence). The CDR3 runs to 12 residues. The germline V and J ends were trimmed by 4 bases and 7 bases, with 11 bases remaining between them. As DNA, the CDR3 is TGTGCCAGCAGCTCAGAAAGGCGAGAGCAGTACTTC. Protein sequence: CASSSERREQYF.

Turning to this clonotype: With a much larger clone just one base away, this may be a read error. The gene calls are TRBV6-2 or TRBV6-3 and TRBJ2-5; 8 positions match TRBD2. Unmatched junction bases numbered 15, after V lost 6 bases and J lost 6 bases. The germline V gene encodes CDR1 MNHEY and CDR2 SVGEGT. The CDR3 is 16 residues long. As DNA, the CDR3 is TGTGCCAGCAGCCGAGGGAGACTAGCGATGCGGAAGACCCAGTACTTC. It codes for CASSRGRLAMRKTQYF.

Remarks on this clonotype: One base away lies a much larger clone, so this may be a sequencing read error. The chain joins TRBV29-1 to TRBJ2-1; the D is unclear. Germline V gene sequence: CDR1 SQVTM, CDR2 ANQGSEA. The CDR3 has 13 amino acids. Deletions cut 3 bases from V and 4 bases from J, with 10 bases between. CDR3 residues: CSVDQTMYNEQFF. The CDR3 DNA is TGCAGCGTTGACCAGACCATGTACAATGAGCAGTTCTTC.

This chain joins TRBV6-6 and TRBJ2-1; 7 bases fit TRBD1. Germline V gives CDR1 MNHNY, CDR2 SVGAGI (reference sequence). V was clipped by 2 bases and J by 7 bases; unmatched bases: 8. The CDR3 has 15 amino acids. This CDR3 reads CASSYQGDGYNEQFF. The CDR3 DNA is TGTGCCAGCAGTTACCAGGGGGACGGGTATAATGAGCAGTTCTTC.

There are many counts of this clonotype. The chain joins TRBV29-1 to TRBJ1-1; 9 bases line up with TRBD1. The CDR3 contains 14 residues. CDR1 and CDR2 (germline): SQVTM, ANQGSEA. V lost 3 bases, J lost 3 bases, and 5 bases stayed unmatched. CDR3 sequence (DNA): TGCAGCGTTGAGGAGACAGGGGGATACACTGAAGCTTTCTTT. It yields the protein CSVEETGGYTEAFF.

At least ten counts were recorded for this clonotype. The chain couples TRBV6-5 to TRBJ2-3, with TRBD2 matching over 11 bases. V shed 2 bases and J 0 bases; nucleotides not matched to a gene: 1. Germline CDR1 and CDR2: MNHEY and SVGAGI. This CDR3 region has 16 residues. Written as DNA, the CDR3 is TGTGCCAGCAGTTACCGACTAGCGGGGAGCACAGATACGCAGTATTTT. Encoded protein: CASSYRLAGSTDTQYF.

In the case of this clonotype: This may come from a read error, since a much larger clone is one base off. The V and J genes are TRBV29-1 and TRBJ2-1, with TRBD1 identical over 7 bases. Germline V gene data show CDR1 as SQVTM and CDR2 as ANQGSEA. The CDR3 loop spans 15 amino acids. CDR3 nucleotides: TGCAGCGTTGAAGATGAGGGGGCGTCCTACAATGAGCAGTCCTTC. Its translation: CSVEDEGASYNEQSF.

As for this clonotype: One base away lies a much larger clone, so this may be a sequencing read error. This chain connects TRBV5-5 to TRBJ2-7; TRBD1 aligns across 7 bases. The CDR3 is 14 residues long. V lost 2 bases and J lost 2; bases outside the gene matches: 4. In germline, CDR1 is SGHKS, CDR2 YYEKEE (reference sequence). Here the CDR3 reads CASSFRQGTYEQYF. Written as DNA, the CDR3 is TGTGCCAGCAGCTTTCGACAGGGAACCTACGAGCAGTACTTC.

Details on this clonotype: The final CDR3 position lacks the conserved phenylalanine or tryptophan, pointing to a likely read error. The chain recombines TRBV6-2 or TRBV6-3 with TRBJ2-1, with 13 bases fitting TRBD2. Germline V gene data show CDR1 as MNHEY and CDR2 as SVGEGT. The CDR3 is 17 residues long. Here the CDR3 DNA reads TGTGCCAGTAGTTCACTACCGACTAGCGGGAGGCAGAGTGAGCAGTTCTTA. It codes for CASSSLPTSGRQSEQFL.

In regard to this clonotype: One base away lies a much larger clone, so this may be a sequencing read error. The chain carries TRBV6-2 or TRBV6-3 and TRBJ2-1; D tentatively reads TRBD1 or TRBD2 (5 bases each). V lost 7 bases, J lost 5 bases, and 15 bases lay in between. This CDR3 has 14 residues. Germline CDR1 MNHEY, CDR2 SVGEGT. CDR3 DNA sequence: TGTGCCAGCAAGGGGAGCCTTCCGGACAATGAGCAGTTCTTC. It translates to CASKGSLPDNEQFF.

As for this clonotype: It may be a read error: a sequence one base away is much more abundant. V is TRBV6-5 and J is TRBJ1-2; D unclear. Germline V CDR1 and CDR2: MNHEY, SVGAGI. V was shortened by 6 bases and J by 0 bases, with 14 bases between the two germline ends. The length of the CDR3 is 15 residues. The CDR3 loop is CASRAPEKANYGYTF. The CDR3 nucleotides are TGTGCCAGCAGGGCCCCGGAGAAGGCTAACTATGGCTACACCTTC.

The chain joins TRBV28 to TRBJ2-1, with D possibly matching TRBD2 (6 bases). Germline CDR1 reads MDHEN; CDR2 reads SYDVKM. The CDR3 covers 12 residues. V was trimmed by 7 bases and J by 11 bases, leaving 15 bases between them. The CDR3 DNA is TGTGCCAGCATGGAGGGAGCTGGGAAGCAGTTCTTC. Protein product: CASMEGAGKQFF. The variable domain in full, with the rest retrieved from reference TRBV28 and TRBJ2-1, is DVKVTQSSRYLVKRTGEKVFLECVQDMDHENMFWYRQDPGLGLRLIYFSYDVKMKEKGDIPEGYSVSREKKERFSLILESASTNQTSMYLCASMEGAGKQFFGPGTRLTVL.

This clonotype has only a few counts. The chain couples TRBV23-1 to TRBJ2-1, with D hard to call. TRBV23-1 is placed among ORFs of uncertain function. There are 15 residues in the CDR3. V was trimmed by 2 bases and J by 2 bases, leaving 10 bases between them. CDR3 nucleotide sequence: TGCGCCAGCAGTCAAGAACACCATCCCTACAATGAGCAGTTCTTC. This encodes CASSQEHHPYNEQFF.

CDR3 in amino acids: CASKGGSHGDEQFF. The CDR3 nucleotides read TGTGCCAGCAAGGGCGGGAGCCACGGGGATGAGCAGTTCTTC. The V call is TRBV6-5, the J call TRBJ2-1, with 7 bases identical to TRBD2. This CDR3 is built from 14 residues. CDR1 is MNHEY, CDR2 SVGAGI, per germline. V shed 7 bases and J 8 bases; nucleotides not matched to a gene: 11.